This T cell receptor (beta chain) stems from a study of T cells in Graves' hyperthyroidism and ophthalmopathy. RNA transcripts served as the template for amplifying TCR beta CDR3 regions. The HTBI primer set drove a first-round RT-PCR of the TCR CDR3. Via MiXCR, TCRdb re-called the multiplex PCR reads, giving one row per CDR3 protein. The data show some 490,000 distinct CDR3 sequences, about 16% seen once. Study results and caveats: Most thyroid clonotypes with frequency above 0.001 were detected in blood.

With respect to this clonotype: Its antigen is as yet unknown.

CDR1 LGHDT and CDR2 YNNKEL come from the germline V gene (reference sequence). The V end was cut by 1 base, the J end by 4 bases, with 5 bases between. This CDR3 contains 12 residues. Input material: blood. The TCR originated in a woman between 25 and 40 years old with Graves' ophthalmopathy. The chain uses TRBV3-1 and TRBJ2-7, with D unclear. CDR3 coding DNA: TGTGCCAGCAGCCAAGCGCGGTACGAGCAGTACTTC. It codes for CASSQARYEQYF.